These 29 T cell receptor beta chains were sequenced from one sample in a study of cytomegalovirus exposure and HLA in healthy donors. TCRdb's table, derived via immunoSEQ multiplex PCR, lists solely in-frame clones and lacks some. The sample shows 90,000 to 150,000 clones, around 89% of them seen only once. Sequencing was done on a sample of PBMCs. All receptors derive from a young woman in good health and CMV-seropositive.

The gene calls are TRBV5-1 and TRBJ2-1; a weak D match, TRBD1 (6 bases). CDR3 length equals 15 residues. Deletions cut 4 bases from V and 0 bases from J, with 11 bases between. CDR1 and CDR2 from the germline V gene are SGHRS and YFSETQ. CDR3 residues: CASSPGHLSYNEQFF. The CDR3 DNA is TGCGCCAGCAGCCCGGGACACCTCTCCTACAATGAGCAGTTCTTC.

The chain has TRBV27 and TRBJ1-6; 8 bases line up with TRBD1. The CDR3 extends over 16 amino acids. The V gene end was trimmed by 6 bases and the J gene end by 6 bases; junction bases not matched to a gene: 10. CDR1 and CDR2 from the germline V gene are MNHEY and SMNVEV (reference sequence). The CDR3 reads CASRLGTGRVNSPLHF. CDR3 sequence (DNA): TGTGCCAGCAGGCTAGGGACAGGAAGGGTTAATTCACCCCTCCACTTT.

J is TRBJ1-2 and V is TRBV11-3; 9 bases fit TRBD1. CDR3 length: 13 amino acids. Germline lookup yields CDR1 SGHNT and CDR2 YENEEA. The J segment lost 5 bases and the V segment lost 6 bases, leaving 4 bases of the junction unmatched. The CDR3 loop reads CASSDRGAYGYTF. In DNA, the CDR3 is TGTGCCAGCAGTGACAGGGGGGCTTATGGCTACACCTTC.

The V call is TRBV11-2, the J call TRBJ2-3; D may be TRBD1 (5 bases). Between the trimmed V and J ends, which lost 3 bases and 0 bases, there was a span of 10 bases. Germline CDR1 reads SGHAT; CDR2 reads FQNNGV. CDR3 length equals 15 residues. CDR3 bases: TGTGCCAGCAGCTTTGAAGGGGCCAGCACAGATACGCAGTATTTT. Protein: CASSFEGASTDTQYF.

This chain uses TRBV5-1 with TRBJ1-4; 7 bases fit TRBD1. CDR3 length equals 15 residues. The germline V gene has CDR1 SGHRS and CDR2 YFSETQ. The V and J ends lost 0 bases and 8 bases, in that order; junction bases with no gene match: 7. For the CDR3, the DNA is TGCGCCAGCAGCTTGGGCGACAGGGATGGAGAAAAACTGTTTTTT. This translates into CASSLGDRDGEKLFF.

The V and J genes are TRBV7-3 and TRBJ1-1; D is undetermined. The V gene's germline CDR1 is SGHTA and CDR2 FQGTGA. The CDR3 length is 14 residues. V dropped 1 base and J dropped 1 base, with 7 bases sitting between them. The CDR3 bases are TGTGCCAGCAGCTTAAGCGCTTGGAACACTGAAGCTTTCTTT. Translating gives CASSLSAWNTEAFF.

The J gene is TRBJ2-7, the V gene TRBV11-2; D may be TRBD2 (5 bases). There are 15 residues in the CDR3. In germline, CDR1 is SGHAT, CDR2 FQNNGV. Trimming took 4 bases from V and 5 from J, leaving 18 bases between them. CDR3 sequence reads: CASSSARTSIDEQYF. CDR3 sequence (DNA): TGTGCCAGCAGCTCGGCGAGGACTTCTATCGACGAGCAGTACTTC.

The chain joins TRBV19 to TRBJ1-1; TRBD1 matches at 8 bases. The V segment lost 4 bases and the J segment 0 bases; nucleotides outside the gene matches: 4. Germline assignment: CDR1 LNHDA and CDR2 SQIVND (reference sequence). This CDR3 has 15 residues. As DNA, the CDR3 is TGTGCCAGTAGTAAGGGACAGGTGATGAACACTGAAGCTTTCTTT. This gives the protein CASSKGQVMNTEAFF.

The chain has TRBV6-1 and TRBJ1-2; D call uncertain. V lost 3 bases and J lost 8, with 4 bases in between. The CDR3 has 10 residues. Germline CDR1 MNHNS, CDR2 SASEGT. The CDR3 sequence is CASSDRGYTF. CDR3 coding DNA: TGTGCCAGCAGTGACAGGGGCTACACCTTC.

This rearrangement joins TRBV28 to TRBJ1-5; perhaps TRBD1 as D (6 bases). Trimming shortened V by 6 bases and J by 4 bases, and 16 bases separated the two germline ends. In germline, CDR1 is MDHEN, CDR2 SYDVKM. CDR3 length: 15 residues. Here the CDR3 DNA reads TGTGCCAGCAGGCCAAAGGGGGTAATGAATCAGCCCCAGCATTTT. Protein sequence: CASRPKGVMNQPQHF.

The J gene is TRBJ2-1, the V gene TRBV30, with D unresolved. CDR3 length: 15 amino acids. The germline V gene has CDR1 GTSNPN and CDR2 SVGIG (reference sequence). V was clipped by 4 bases and J by 2 bases, with 15 bases between them. Here the CDR3 DNA reads TGTGCCTGGACCCCCGACTGGTCCACCTACAATGAGCAGTTCTTC. It codes for CAWTPDWSTYNEQFF. Full variable domain (remainder filled in from reference TRBV30 and TRBJ2-1): SQTIHQWPATLVQPVGSPLSLECTVEGTSNPNLYWYRQAAGRGLQLLFYSVGIGQISSEVPQNLSASRPQDRQFILSSKKLLLSDSGFYLCAWTPDWSTYNEQFFGPGTRLTVL.

The CDR3 loop reads CASPTWAGCLYTGELFF. The DNA of the CDR3 is TGTGCCAGCCCCACCTGGGCAGGGTGCCTATACACCGGGGAGCTGTTTTTT. The rearrangement joins TRBV11-3 to TRBJ2-2, with D possibly matching TRBD1 (5 bases). The V and J ends lost 8 bases and 3 bases respectively, with 22 bases between them. Germline lookup yields CDR1 SGHNT and CDR2 YENEEA. The CDR3 is made up of 17 amino acids.

The rearrangement uses TRBV4-1 and TRBJ1-5; 7 bases map to TRBD1. V was pared by 1 base and J by 9 bases, with 9 bases of the junction left unmatched. Per the germline V gene, CDR1 is MGHRA and CDR2 is YSYEKL. The CDR3 has 15 amino acids. The CDR3 loop is CASSQATGAGRPQHF. The CDR3 DNA sequence: TGCGCCAGCAGCCAAGCAACAGGGGCAGGACGGCCCCAGCATTTT.

DNA for the CDR3: TGTGCCAGCAGTGAGGAGGCAGGGGGGAACTCCTATAATTCACCCCTCCACTTT. It is translated as CASSEEAGGNSYNSPLHF. J is TRBJ1-6 and V is TRBV6-1, with 7 bases identical to TRBD1. This CDR3 region has 18 residues. Germline V lookup: CDR1 MNHNS, CDR2 SASEGT. V was pared by 3 bases and J by 0 bases, with 8 bases of the junction left unmatched.

V is TRBV11-3 and J is TRBJ2-3, with 11 bases fitting TRBD2. The V gene end was trimmed by 4 bases and the J gene end by 2 bases; junction bases not matched to a gene: 14. The V gene's germline CDR1 is SGHNT and CDR2 YENEEA. CDR3 length: 19 residues. The CDR3 DNA reads as TGTGCCAGCAGCTCCCCCTTCGGTAGCGGGAGGGACCCCACAGATACGCAGTATTTT. Translation gives CASSSPFGSGRDPTDTQYF.

The chain links TRBV5-1 to TRBJ2-7, with 7 bases matching TRBD1. The CDR3 spans 14 residues. J lost 3 bases, V lost 5 bases, and 8 bases had no gene match. Germline CDR1 and CDR2: SGHRS and YFSETQ. The CDR3 here is CASSSLRQGYEQYF. The CDR3 DNA is TGCGCCAGCAGTTCACTCAGACAGGGCTACGAGCAGTACTTC.

The chain uses TRBV28 and TRBJ2-7, with 9 nucleotides matching TRBD1. The CDR3 totals 14 residues. V gave up 6 bases and J gave up 3 bases; unmatched junction bases: 6. Germline CDR1 MDHEN, CDR2 SYDVKM. CDR3 protein: CASRRQGESYEQYF. Here the CDR3 DNA reads TGTGCCAGCAGGCGACAGGGGGAGAGCTACGAGCAGTACTTC. Filled out from reference TRBV28 and TRBJ2-7, the complete variable domain reads DVKVTQSSRYLVKRTGEKVFLECVQDMDHENMFWYRQDPGLGLRLIYFSYDVKMKEKGDIPEGYSVSREKKERFSLILESASTNQTSMYLCASRRQGESYEQYFGPGTRLTVT.

V gene TRBV15 combines with J gene TRBJ1-5, with 8 bases aligning to TRBD1. Germline V lookup: CDR1 LNHNV, CDR2 YYDKDF (reference sequence). The CDR3 has 16 amino acids. After removal of 3 bases from V and 1 base from J, the junction contained 5 bases not matched to a gene. The CDR3 DNA follows: TGTGCCACCAGCAGCGGACAGGGAAGGAGCAATCAGCCCCAGCATTTT. This gives the protein CATSSGQGRSNQPQHF. The full variable domain, in which reference TRBV15 and TRBJ1-5 provide the parts outside the CDR3, is DAMVIQNPRYQVTQFGKPVTLSCSQTLNHNVMYWYQQKSSQAPKLLFHYYDKDFNNEADTPDNFQSRRPNTSFCFLDIRSPGLGDTAMYLCATSSGQGRSNQPQHFGDGTRLSIL.

The rearrangement links TRBV11-3 to TRBJ1-1; TRBD1 is a possible D gene (5 bases). V was cut by 2 bases and J by 6 bases, with 19 bases left in between. Germline assignment: CDR1 SGHNT and CDR2 YENEEA. The CDR3 is made up of 16 amino acids. Here the CDR3 reads CASSLPVGLIKAEAFF. Written as DNA, the CDR3 is TGTGCCAGCAGCTTACCCGTGGGACTGATTAAGGCTGAAGCTTTCTTT.

This chain connects TRBV19 to TRBJ2-7; D not resolved. The CDR3 covers 15 residues. The V end was cut by 3 bases, the J end by 0 bases, with 12 bases between. Germline-derived CDR1 and CDR2 are LNHDA and SQIVND (reference sequence). CDR3 sequence: CASSIAVGSSYEQYF. For the CDR3, the DNA is TGTGCCAGTAGTATCGCTGTTGGCAGCTCCTACGAGCAGTACTTC. Supplemented by reference TRBV19 and TRBJ2-7, the full variable domain reads DGGITQSPKYLFRKEGQNVTLSCEQNLNHDAMYWYRQDPGQGLRLIYYSQIVNDFQKGDIAEGYSVSREKKESFPLTVTSAQKNPTAFYLCASSIAVGSSYEQYFGPGTRLTVT.

The rearrangement links TRBV6-1 to TRBJ2-1; D is possibly TRBD2 (6 bases). CDR1 and CDR2 from the germline V gene are MNHNS and SASEGT. The CDR3 runs to 15 residues. V shed 7 bases and J shed 7 bases, with 20 bases lying between them. CDR3: CASTPGRGLENEQFF. The CDR3 DNA sequence: TGTGCCAGCACCCCAGGGCGGGGCCTCGAGAATGAGCAGTTCTTC.

There are a few counts of this clone. The chain uses TRBV6-1 and TRBJ1-2; 7 bases are shared with TRBD1. Germline CDR1 MNHNS, CDR2 SASEGT. Trimming cost V 10 bases and J 3 bases; bases outside gene matches: 11. The CDR3 covers 14 residues. Written as DNA, the CDR3 is TGTGCCACCCCAGTGGCCGACAGGGACTATGGCTACACCTTC. Translation: CATPVADRDYGYTF.

This sequence joins TRBV25-1 and TRBJ2-1; 7 nucleotides agree with TRBD1. The CDR3 runs to 17 residues. J gave up 6 bases and V 5 bases, and 16 bases lay outside the gene matches. Germline values: CDR1 MGHDK, CDR2 SYGVNS. The CDR3 here is CASSNQTGPRTTNEQFF. CDR3 DNA: TGTGCCAGCAGTAATCAGACAGGGCCCAGAACGACCAATGAGCAGTTCTTC.

This clone was detected once. CDR3 sequence: CASSLASGESSYNEQFF. CDR3 nucleotides: TGCGCCAGCAGCTTGGCCAGCGGAGAGAGCTCCTACAATGAGCAGTTCTTC. V and J are TRBV5-1 and TRBJ2-1; D is possibly TRBD2 (5 bases). From germline, CDR1 is SGHRS and CDR2 YFSETQ. The CDR3 totals 17 residues. Trimming shortened V by 0 bases and J by 0 bases, and 13 bases separated the two germline ends.

The chain couples TRBV6-5 to TRBJ1-2; 9 bases agree with TRBD1. Germline CDR1 and CDR2: MNHEY and SVGAGI. The J segment lost 8 bases and the V segment lost 4 bases, leaving 11 bases of the junction unmatched. The CDR3 is 15 amino acids. CDR3 DNA: TGTGCCAGCAGTTCCATTTTGGGACAGGGTGAAGGCTACACCTTC. This gives the protein CASSSILGQGEGYTF.

This chain links TRBV5-6 with TRBJ1-2, with D possibly being TRBD1 (6 bases). Between the trimmed V and J ends, which lost 1 base and 8 bases, there was a span of 15 bases. The CDR3 totals 14 residues. Germline CDR1 is SGHDT and CDR2 is YYEEEE. The CDR3 here is CASSLPDRPGGYTF. The DNA for the CDR3 is TGTGCCAGCAGCTTGCCCGACAGGCCTGGAGGCTACACCTTC. The whole variable domain, filled in from reference TRBV5-6 and TRBJ1-2, reads DAGVTQSPTHLIKTRGQQVTLRCSPKSGHDTVSWYQQALGQGPQFIFQYYEEEERQRGNFPDRFSGHQFPNYSSELNVNALLLGDSALYLCASSLPDRPGGYTFGSGTRLTVV.

The rearrangement links TRBV4-1 to TRBJ2-1, with TRBD1 matching over 9 bases. The CDR3 spans 14 residues. Trimming at V came to 6 bases and at J to 7 bases, leaving 7 bases not matched to a gene. Germline-derived CDR1 and CDR2 are MGHRA and YSYEKL. The CDR3 here is CASSPDRGWNEQFF. The CDR3 DNA reads TGCGCCAGCAGTCCGGACAGGGGATGGAATGAGCAGTTCTTC.

The gene calls are TRBV5-5 and TRBJ1-4; maybe TRBD1 (5 bases). The V end was cut by 1 base, the J end by 3 bases, with 13 bases between. Germline CDR1 and CDR2: SGHKS and YYEKEE (reference sequence). The CDR3 runs to 16 residues. For the CDR3, the DNA is TGTGCCAGCAGCTTGCCTATGGGAGGGGCTAATGAAAAACTGTTTTTT. Residues: CASSLPMGGANEKLFF.

This rearrangement joins TRBV28 to TRBJ2-4; D possibly corresponds to TRBD1 (6 bases). The CDR3 extends over 13 amino acids. Germline assignment: CDR1 MDHEN and CDR2 SYDVKM. The ends were cut back, 2 bases at V and 6 bases at J, with 8 bases in the middle. The CDR3: CASSLLRGNIQYF. Here the CDR3 DNA reads TGTGCCAGCAGTTTACTCAGGGGAAACATTCAGTACTTC.